Here is one TCR beta chain with its context. The sample is drawn from a study of shared clonotypes between healthy human individuals. This CDR3 spans 17 amino acids. The germline V gene has CDR1 SEHNR and CDR2 FQNEAQ (reference sequence). V lost 6 bases and J lost 0, with 20 bases in between. Some clones are missing from TCRdb's copy, which holds only in-frame ones; the method was immunoSEQ multiplex PCR. Of 2 million to 3 million clones listed, around nine tenths are singletons. V is TRBV7-9 and J is TRBJ1-1, with D possibly TRBD1 on 6 matching bases. Material for sequencing was naive CD4+ T cells sorted from blood. Subset meaning: CD45RA+ positively selected. The origin of this receptor is a man aged 18 to 29 in good health. CDR3 protein: CASRSHSGDKLNTEAFF. The CDR3 DNA reads as TGTGCCAGCAGGAGCCACTCAGGGGATAAGTTGAACACTGAAGCTTTCTTT.